The rows below give T cell receptor beta chains drawn from one sample of a study of human thymus T cells. TCRdb's copy holds only in-frame clones and misses some; the assay was immunoSEQ multiplex PCR. The data show more than 50,000 clones, approximately 95% seen once. Sequenced: blood. Receptors originate from a boy in the first two years of life with a congenital heart defect but otherwise immunologically healthy. Each CDR3 is given with its conserved first and last residue. Fields, in order: CDR3 protein, CDR3 DNA, D gene, J gene, clone size, V gene. D genes are given only for firm matches. Some rows have no size entry. The others give once, few or many, or a class for an expanded clone.

CDR3: CASSFGPVGQPQHF
DNA: TGTGCCAGCAGTTTCGGACCGGTCGGTCAGCCCCAGCATTTT
D: NA
J: TRBJ1-5
size: NA
V: TRBV28

CDR3: CASSIPLRQGAGANVLTF
DNA: TGTGCCAGTAGTATCCCCCTCCGACAGGGGGCCGGGGCCAACGTCCTGACTTTC
D: TRBD1
J: TRBJ2-6
size: NA
V: TRBV19

CDR3: CASSLETQETQYF
DNA: TGCGCCAGCAGCTTAGAGACCCAAGAGACCCAGTACTTC
D: NA
J: TRBJ2-5
size: NA
V: TRBV5-1

CDR3: CASSLTSGSGEQYF
DNA: TGCGCCAGCAGCTTGACTAGCGGGAGTGGGGAGCAGTACTTC
D: TRBD2
J: TRBJ2-7
size: NA
V: TRBV5-1

CDR3: CASSVIGQAGYGYTF
DNA: TGTGCCAGCAGTGTAATAGGGCAGGCCGGCTATGGCTACACCTTC
D: NA
J: TRBJ1-2
size: NA
V: TRBV2

CDR3: CASSIGVRVAYQPQHF
DNA: TGTGCCAGTAGTATAGGTGTTAGGGTAGCCTATCAGCCCCAGCATTTT
D: NA
J: TRBJ1-5
size: NA
V: TRBV19

CDR3: CASSPRKGAQYF
DNA: TGTGCCAGCAGCCCTCGGAAGGGTGCGCAGTATTTT
D: NA
J: TRBJ2-3
size: NA
V: TRBV13

CDR3: CASSLYSGTGNYEQYF
DNA: TGTGCCAGCAGTTTATATTCTGGGACAGGGAACTACGAGCAGTACTTC
D: TRBD1
J: TRBJ2-7
size: NA
V: TRBV28

CDR3: CASSLGDQPQHF
DNA: TGTGCCAGCAGCTTGGGCGATCAGCCCCAGCATTTT
D: NA
J: TRBJ1-5
size: NA
V: TRBV5-6

CDR3: CASSLASGHTEAFF
DNA: TGTGCCAGCAGCTTGGCCTCGGGGCACACTGAAGCTTTCTTT
D: NA
J: TRBJ1-1
size: NA
V: TRBV7-9

CDR3: CASSEGLVRSNEQFF
DNA: TGTGCCAGCAGTGAAGGACTAGTCAGGTCAAATGAGCAGTTCTTC
D: NA
J: TRBJ2-1
size: NA
V: TRBV2

CDR3: CASSLGGGSPLHF
DNA: TGTGCCAGCAGCTTGGGAGGGGGTTCACCCCTCCACTTT
D: NA
J: TRBJ1-6
size: NA
V: TRBV5-5

CDR3: CATSRDPANYGYTF
DNA: TGTGCCACCAGCAGAGATCCCGCTAACTATGGCTACACCTTC
D: NA
J: TRBJ1-2
size: NA
V: TRBV15

CDR3: CASSSLLYEQYF
DNA: TGTGCCAGCAGCTCCCTCTTGTACGAGCAGTACTTC
D: NA
J: TRBJ2-7
size: NA
V: TRBV7-2

CDR3: CAIGTGLAKNIQYF
DNA: TGTGCCATCGGGACAGGGTTAGCCAAAAACATTCAGTACTTC
D: TRBD1
J: TRBJ2-4
size: NA
V: TRBV10-3

CDR3: CASSRTGPIYGYTF
DNA: TGTGCCAGCAGTAGGACAGGGCCGATCTATGGCTACACCTTC
D: TRBD1
J: TRBJ1-2
size: NA
V: TRBV2

CDR3: CASSVEERGQPQHF
DNA: TGTGCCAGCAGCGTAGAAGAAAGGGGTCAGCCCCAGCATTTT
D: NA
J: TRBJ1-5
size: NA
V: TRBV9

CDR3: CASSQDVIGLAGVEQFF
DNA: TGCGCCAGCAGCCAAGACGTCATCGGACTAGCGGGGGTCGAGCAGTTCTTC
D: TRBD2
J: TRBJ2-1
size: NA
V: TRBV4-3

CDR3: CASSVQGQGGNTIYF
DNA: TGTGCCAGCAGCGTACAAGGACAGGGGGGAAACACCATATATTTT
D: TRBD1
J: TRBJ1-3
size: NA
V: TRBV9

CDR3: CASSLGGFRNIQYF
DNA: TGTGCCAGCAGTTTGGGGGGCTTTAGAAACATTCAGTACTTC
D: NA
J: TRBJ2-4
size: once
V: TRBV28

CDR3: CASSLGQAYNEQFF
DNA: TGCGCCAGCAGCTTGGGACAGGCCTACAATGAGCAGTTCTTC
D: NA
J: TRBJ2-1
size: NA
V: TRBV5-1

CDR3: CASSSENTDTQYF
DNA: TGTGCCAGCAGCAGCGAAAACACAGATACGCAGTATTTT
D: NA
J: TRBJ2-3
size: NA
V: TRBV7-9

CDR3: CASPRGAGGNF
DNA: TGTGCCAGCCCGCGGGGGGCAGGGGGGAACTTC
D: NA
J: TRBJ2-5
size: NA
V: TRBV21-1

CDR3: CASSLAPSAGSSYEQYF
DNA: TGCGCCAGCAGCTTGGCCCCCTCGGCGGGGAGCTCCTACGAGCAGTACTTC
D: NA
J: TRBJ2-7
size: NA
V: TRBV5-1

CDR3: CASSLVASGGYNEQFF
DNA: TGTGCCAGCAGCTTAGTGGCTAGCGGGGGATACAATGAGCAGTTCTTC
D: TRBD2
J: TRBJ2-1
size: NA
V: TRBV7-2

CDR3: CASSSYYPEQGRDYGYTF
DNA: TGTGCCAGCAGCTCATACTACCCTGAACAGGGTAGGGACTATGGCTACACCTTC
D: NA
J: TRBJ1-2
size: NA
V: TRBV11-2

CDR3: CASSLEISGRGLETQYF
DNA: TGTGCCAGCAGCTTAGAGATTAGCGGGAGGGGATTAGAGACCCAGTACTTC
D: TRBD2
J: TRBJ2-5
size: NA
V: TRBV7-2

CDR3: CASSPDRAGIDF
DNA: TGTGCCAGCAGCCCGGACAGGGCAGGGATCGACTTC
D: TRBD1
J: TRBJ2-7
size: NA
V: TRBV5-5

CDR3: CASSERRTSGSAQYF
DNA: TGTGCCAGCAGTGAAAGACGGACTAGCGGGTCCGCCCAGTACTTC
D: TRBD2
J: TRBJ2-5
size: NA
V: TRBV2

CDR3: CASSRGQGPGINIQYF
DNA: TGTGCCAGCAGCCGTGGACAGGGCCCGGGAATAAACATTCAGTACTTC
D: TRBD1
J: TRBJ2-4
size: NA
V: TRBV5-6

CDR3: CASSPQLLSTDTQYF
DNA: TGTGCCAGCAGCCCTCAACTCTTAAGCACAGATACGCAGTATTTT
D: NA
J: TRBJ2-3
size: NA
V: TRBV7-2

CDR3: CASSLGPSGVNEQFF
DNA: TGCGCCAGCAGCTTGGGTCCTAGCGGGGTTAACGAGCAGTTCTTC
D: TRBD2
J: TRBJ2-1
size: NA
V: TRBV5-1

CDR3: CASSERASGVATQYF
DNA: TGTGCCAGCAGTGAAAGGGCGAGCGGGGTGGCGACCCAGTACTTC
D: TRBD2
J: TRBJ2-5
size: NA
V: TRBV6-4

CDR3: CSVMWGANIQYF
DNA: TGCAGCGTTATGTGGGGGGCAAACATTCAGTACTTC
D: NA
J: TRBJ2-4
size: NA
V: TRBV29-1

CDR3: CASSPGGVYEQYF
DNA: TGTGCCAGCAGCCCAGGGGGCGTTTACGAGCAGTACTTC
D: TRBD1
J: TRBJ2-7
size: NA
V: TRBV7-3

CDR3: CASSLQERSSTDTQYF
DNA: TGTGCCAGCAGCTTACAGGAGCGGTCTAGCACAGATACGCAGTATTTT
D: NA
J: TRBJ2-3
size: NA
V: TRBV5-4

CDR3: CASSSRDRGRLGTEAFF
DNA: TGTGCCAGCAGCTCCCGGGACAGGGGGCGTCTGGGCACTGAAGCTTTCTTT
D: TRBD1
J: TRBJ1-1
size: NA
V: TRBV9

CDR3: CASSAGQGYGYTF
DNA: TGTGCCAGCAGTGCTGGACAGGGCTATGGCTACACCTTC
D: TRBD1
J: TRBJ1-2
size: NA
V: TRBV6-1

CDR3: CAISEQAGGYNEQFF
DNA: TGTGCCATCAGTGAGCAGGCAGGGGGCTACAATGAGCAGTTCTTC
D: TRBD1
J: TRBJ2-1
size: NA
V: TRBV10-3

CDR3: CASRASGGSNEQFF
DNA: TGTGCCAGCAGAGCTAGCGGGGGGTCCAATGAGCAGTTCTTC
D: TRBD2
J: TRBJ2-1
size: NA
V: TRBV27

CDR3: CASSPSIRTGAHEQYF
DNA: TGTGCCAGCAGCCCATCTATTCGGACAGGGGCCCACGAGCAGTACTTC
D: TRBD1
J: TRBJ2-7
size: NA
V: TRBV5-6

CDR3: CASSFDKGTGHYGYTF
DNA: TGTGCCAGCAGCTTCGATAAAGGGACAGGGCACTATGGCTACACCTTC
D: TRBD1
J: TRBJ1-2
size: NA
V: TRBV5-6